This T cell receptor beta chain is drawn from a study of metastatic and nonmetastatic thyroid tumors. Looking at the study overall: Blood and tumor or nodule tissue repertoires from malignant and benign thyroid patients were compared.

In its sample, this clone was seen many times. Its antigen is unidentified. Every patient was untreated before thyroid surgery. TCRdb re-called the PCR reads through MiXCR. Among about 21,000 clones listed, roughly a sixth were seen once. With 4 bases removed from V and 1 base from J, the gap between germline ends came to 14 bases. CDR1 is SNHLY, CDR2 FYNNEI, per germline. CDR3 size: 16 residues. Study-wide findings and caveats: It was reportedly found that TCR beta diversity was significantly higher in malignant thyroid tumors than in benign nodules, a difference seen in both blood and tumor samples.

Material: tumor tissue. The receptor was isolated from a female donor with papillary thyroid cancer or a benign thyroid nodule (not recorded which). Some clones in this sample may be carry-over from other donors' samples. The V and J genes are TRBV2 and TRBJ1-5; D is unclear. This chain's CDR3 is CASSGEGWRSNQPQHF. In DNA, the CDR3 is TGTGCCAGCAGTGGGGAGGGTTGGCGGAGCAATCAGCCCCAGCATTTT.